This T cell receptor (beta chain) was found in a study of beta chain features in type 1 diabetes. This clone was seen a few times. Its specificity is not known. Study-level results: Comparison showed that naive, central memory and Treg TCRB repertoires appeared more similar among patients than among healthy donors.

The germline gives CDR1 PRHDT, CDR2 FYEKMQ (reference sequence). Deletions cut 6 bases from V and 4 bases from J, with 15 bases between. The CDR3 contains 15 residues. The whole isolated RNA underwent reverse transcription, so sequencing captured expressed TCRB transcripts. Assay: immunoSEQ multiplex PCR; the TCRdb copy retains only in-frame clones and omits some. Among over 700,000 clones listed, roughly a sixth were seen once. The rearrangement uses TRBV13 and TRBJ2-2; D call uncertain. The clonotype was recovered from a woman aged 18-29 years in good health. The source material was naive CD4+ T cells from blood. CDR3 in DNA: TGTGCCAGCAGTACGGACCGATCGAGCACCGGGGAGCTGTTTTTT. This translates into CASSTDRSSTGELFF.